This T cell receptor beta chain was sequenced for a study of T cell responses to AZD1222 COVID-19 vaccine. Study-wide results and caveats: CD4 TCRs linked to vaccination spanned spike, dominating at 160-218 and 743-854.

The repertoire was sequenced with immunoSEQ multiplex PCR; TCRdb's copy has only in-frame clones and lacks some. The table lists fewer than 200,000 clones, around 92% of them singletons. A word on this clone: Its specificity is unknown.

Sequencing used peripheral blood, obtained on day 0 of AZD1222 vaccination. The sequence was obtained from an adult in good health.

The CDR3 protein is CASSFKGPKYGYTF. CDR3 coding DNA: TGTGCCAGCAGCTTTAAGGGGCCAAAGTATGGCTACACCTTC. The rearrangement links TRBV5-4 to TRBJ1-2; weak D call: TRBD1 (5 bases). V lost 2 bases to trimming and J lost 5 bases, with 13 bases between them. Germline loops: CDR1 SGHNT, CDR2 YYREEE (reference sequence). The CDR3 length is 14 residues.